This T cell receptor (beta chain) was recovered during a study of blood T cell repertoires in COVID-19. This CDR3 region has 14 residues. Trimming took 3 bases from V and 7 from J; bases not matched to a gene: 7. Germline values: CDR1 MGHDK, CDR2 SYGVNS. The data were produced by immunoSEQ multiplex PCR, yet TCRdb's version contains in-frame clones alone and is incomplete. The data show 200,000 to 300,000 clones, 84% seen once. The TCR comes from a man aged 40-49 years who had recovered from COVID-19. The specimen was peripheral blood. The gene calls are TRBV25-1 and TRBJ1-2; 8 nucleotides match TRBD1. CDR3 in DNA: TGTGCCAGCAGTGACACGACAGGGGTGATTGGCTACACCTTC. Protein: CASSDTTGVIGYTF.